This section outlines one T cell receptor beta chain sequence together with its context. CDR1 and CDR2 from the germline V gene are LNHNV and YYDKDF (reference sequence). V lost 2 bases and J lost 9, with 8 bases in between. This CDR3 has 12 residues. This entry comes from a study of blood T cell repertoires in COVID-19. Turning to the study itself: The United States, Italy and Spain were the sources of the acute and convalescent COVID-19 samples.

As processed by the authors: Estimates of nucleated cell counts were drawn from the amplification of reference gene primers. Profiled with immunoSEQ multiplex PCR; TCRdb holds only in-frame clones, not every one. V and J calls and clone size are given by that table; D and trimming were obtained from the DNA. The sample has fewer than 300,000 clones, nearly 90% seen once. The sequencing sample was made of peripheral blood. This chain connects TRBV15 to TRBJ2-1, with D unresolved. The source of this sequence is a woman in her thirties with acute or convalescent COVID-19. CDR3: CATSRLTGEQFF. The CDR3 DNA sequence: TGTGCCACCAGCAGATTAACTGGTGAGCAGTTCTTC.